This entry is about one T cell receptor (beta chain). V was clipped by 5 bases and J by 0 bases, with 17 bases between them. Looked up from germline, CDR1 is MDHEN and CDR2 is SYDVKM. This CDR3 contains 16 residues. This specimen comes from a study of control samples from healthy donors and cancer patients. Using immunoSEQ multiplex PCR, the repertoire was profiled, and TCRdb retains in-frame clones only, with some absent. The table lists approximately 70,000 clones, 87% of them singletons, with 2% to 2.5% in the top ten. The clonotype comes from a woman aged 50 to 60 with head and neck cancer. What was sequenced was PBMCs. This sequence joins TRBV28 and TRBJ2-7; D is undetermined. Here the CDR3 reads CASSPPRRVSSYEQYF. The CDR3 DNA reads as TGTGCCAGCAGTCCCCCGCGACGAGTTAGCTCCTACGAGCAGTACTTC.